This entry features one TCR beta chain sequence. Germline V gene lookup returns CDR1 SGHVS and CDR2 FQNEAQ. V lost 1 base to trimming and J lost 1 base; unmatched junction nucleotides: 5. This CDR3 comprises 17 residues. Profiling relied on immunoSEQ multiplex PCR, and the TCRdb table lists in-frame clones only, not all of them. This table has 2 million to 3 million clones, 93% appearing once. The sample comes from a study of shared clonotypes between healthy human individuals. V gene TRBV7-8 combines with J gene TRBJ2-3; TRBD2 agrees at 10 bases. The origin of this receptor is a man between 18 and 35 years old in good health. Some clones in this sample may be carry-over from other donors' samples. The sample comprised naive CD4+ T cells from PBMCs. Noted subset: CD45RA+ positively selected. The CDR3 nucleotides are TGTGCCAGCAGCTTAGGCTTGAGCGGGGGGGGCACAGATACGCAGTATTTT. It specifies CASSLGLSGGGTDTQYF.